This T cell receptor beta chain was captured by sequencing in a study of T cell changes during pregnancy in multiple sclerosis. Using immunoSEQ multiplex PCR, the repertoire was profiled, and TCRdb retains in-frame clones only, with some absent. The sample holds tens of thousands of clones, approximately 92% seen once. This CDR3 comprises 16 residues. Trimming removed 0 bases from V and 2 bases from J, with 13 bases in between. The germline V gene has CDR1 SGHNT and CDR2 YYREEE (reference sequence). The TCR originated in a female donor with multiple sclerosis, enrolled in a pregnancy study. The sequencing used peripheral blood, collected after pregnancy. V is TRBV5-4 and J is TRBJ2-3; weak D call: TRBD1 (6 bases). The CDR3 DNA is TGTGCCAGCAGCTTGGTTCTGGGGGCCGTCACAGATACGCAGTATTTT. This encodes CASSLVLGAVTDTQYF.